This T cell receptor beta chain was obtained from a study of human T cells and chemical hapten exposure. Looking at the study overall: In the approximately 24-week study, patients were dosed weekly with diphenylcyclopropenone on the scalp throughout. Mainly, slight library volume differences in the pool made TCR yields vary.

Time point given: pre-sensitization, week 0. The treatment denotes: therapeutic diphenylcyclopropenone sensitization with weekly scalp DPC. Total RNA was extracted from unfractionated whole blood. This clonotype was found many times. Its antigen remains unidentified. One entry per CDR3 protein results from TCRdb running MiXCR on the RACE reads. The repertoire consists of 300,000 to 450,000 distinct CDR3 sequences, with around 5.5% occurring once and the leading ten covering around 8.6%. V was pared by 1 base and J by 10 bases, with 9 bases between. In germline, CDR1 is SEHNR, CDR2 FQNEAQ (reference sequence). The CDR3 consists of 12 residues. Broader study findings: The donor cohort had alopecia, so its immune response may not match that of healthy people.

The sequence derives from a woman aged 18-35 years with alopecia areata. Some clones in this sample may be carry-over from other donors' samples. The input for sequencing was whole blood, taken in connection with sensitization to the hapten diphenylcyclopropenone (DPC). The genes are TRBV7-9 and TRBJ2-3, with D possibly TRBD2 on 6 matching bases. The CDR3 region is CASSLVIAAQYF. The CDR3 bases are TGTGCCAGCAGCTTAGTGATAGCGGCGCAGTATTTT.